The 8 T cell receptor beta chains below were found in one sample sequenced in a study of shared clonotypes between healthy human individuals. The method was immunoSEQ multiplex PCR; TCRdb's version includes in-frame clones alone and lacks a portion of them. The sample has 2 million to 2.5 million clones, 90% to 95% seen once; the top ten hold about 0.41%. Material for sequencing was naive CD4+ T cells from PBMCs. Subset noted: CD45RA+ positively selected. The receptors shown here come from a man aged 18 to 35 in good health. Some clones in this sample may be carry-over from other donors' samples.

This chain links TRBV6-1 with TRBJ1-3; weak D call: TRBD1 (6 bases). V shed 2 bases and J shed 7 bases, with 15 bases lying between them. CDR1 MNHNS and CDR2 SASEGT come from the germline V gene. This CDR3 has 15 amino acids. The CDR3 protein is CASSEFPGVRNTIYF. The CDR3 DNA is TGTGCCAGCAGTGAATTCCCAGGGGTCAGGAACACCATATATTTT.

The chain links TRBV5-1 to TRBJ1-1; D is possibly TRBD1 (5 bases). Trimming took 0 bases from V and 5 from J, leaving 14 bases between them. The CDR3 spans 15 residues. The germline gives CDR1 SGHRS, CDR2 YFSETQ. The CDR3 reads CASSLAGTAGTEAFF. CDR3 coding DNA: TGCGCCAGCAGCTTGGCCGGGACGGCGGGGACTGAAGCTTTCTTT.

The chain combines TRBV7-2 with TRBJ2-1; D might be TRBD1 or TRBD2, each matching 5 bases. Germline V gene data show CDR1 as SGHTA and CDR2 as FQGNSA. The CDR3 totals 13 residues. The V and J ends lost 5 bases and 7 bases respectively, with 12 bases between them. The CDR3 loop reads CASSSRWGNEQFF. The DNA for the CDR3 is TGTGCCAGCAGCAGTCGGTGGGGGAATGAGCAGTTCTTC.

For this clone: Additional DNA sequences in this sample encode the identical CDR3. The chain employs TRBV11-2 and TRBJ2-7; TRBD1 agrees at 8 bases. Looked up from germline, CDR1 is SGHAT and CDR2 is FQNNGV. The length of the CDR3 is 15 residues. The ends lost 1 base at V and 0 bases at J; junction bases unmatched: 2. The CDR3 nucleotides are TGTGCCAGCAGCTTAGGGACAGGGAGCTCCTACGAGCAGTACTTC. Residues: CASSLGTGSSYEQYF.

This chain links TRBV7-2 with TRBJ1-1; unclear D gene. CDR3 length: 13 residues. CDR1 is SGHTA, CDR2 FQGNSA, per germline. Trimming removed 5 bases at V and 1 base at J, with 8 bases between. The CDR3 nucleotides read TGTGCCAGCAGCCCGGTGGGGAACACTGAAGCTTTCTTT. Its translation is CASSPVGNTEAFF.

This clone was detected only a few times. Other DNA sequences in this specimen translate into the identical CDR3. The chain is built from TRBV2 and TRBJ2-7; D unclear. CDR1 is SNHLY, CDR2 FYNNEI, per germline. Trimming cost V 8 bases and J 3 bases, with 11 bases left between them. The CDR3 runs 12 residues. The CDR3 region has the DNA TGTGCCAGCCGACGCCAAGACTACGAGCAGTACTTC. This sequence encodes CASRRQDYEQYF.

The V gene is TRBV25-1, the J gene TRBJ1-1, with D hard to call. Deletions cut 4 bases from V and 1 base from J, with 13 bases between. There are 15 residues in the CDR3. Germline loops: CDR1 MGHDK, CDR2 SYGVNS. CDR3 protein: CASSVAFYGNTEAFF. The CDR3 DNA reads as TGTGCCAGCAGTGTTGCCTTTTACGGGAACACTGAAGCTTTCTTT. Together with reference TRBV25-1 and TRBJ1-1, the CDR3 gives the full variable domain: EADIYQTPRYLVIGTGKKITLECSQTMGHDKMYWYQQDPGMELHLIHYSYGVNSTEKGDLSSESTVSRIRTEHFPLTLESARPSHTSQYLCASSVAFYGNTEAFFGQGTRLTVV.

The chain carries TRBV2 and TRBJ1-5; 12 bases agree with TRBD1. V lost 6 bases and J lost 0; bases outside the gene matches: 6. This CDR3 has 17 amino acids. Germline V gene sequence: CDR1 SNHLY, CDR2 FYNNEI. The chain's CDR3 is CASSLGTGGYSNQPQHF. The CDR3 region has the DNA TGTGCCAGCAGCCTGGGGACAGGGGGCTATAGCAATCAGCCCCAGCATTTT.